Listed below are T cell receptor beta chains from one sample, sequenced in a study of blood T cell repertoires in COVID-19. TCRdb keeps only in-frame clones here, not all; method: immunoSEQ multiplex PCR. The data show 200,000 to 250,000 clones, with 70% to 90% seen just once and roughly 14% held by the top ten. Source material: PBMCs or T cells enriched from blood (not recorded which). Receptors were obtained from a woman aged 45-60 years with acute COVID-19. CDR3s include the opening cysteine and the closing phenylalanine or tryptophan. A D gene is named only where the DNA matches it firmly. The size of a clone is reported for some rows only, either as once, few or many, or as a class for expanded clones.

CDR3 length	clone size	V gene	J gene	D gene	CDR3 DNA	CDR3 protein
15	.	TRBV4-1	TRBJ2-7	TRBD2	TGCGCCAGCAGCCAAGATGCGGGAGGCTTCTACGAGCAGTACTTC	CASSQDAGGFYEQYF
15	.	TRBV4-1	TRBJ2-3	TRBD2	TGCGCCAGCAGCTATAGCGGGGTTTTCACAGATACGCAGTATTTT	CASSYSGVFTDTQYF
14	.	TRBV7-9	TRBJ2-7	.	TGTGCCAGCAGCTTAGCCCGGAGCTCCTACGAGCAGTACTTC	CASSLARSSYEQYF
14	.	TRBV19	TRBJ2-7	.	TGTGCCACAAAAACCCAACCCCAGGCTTCTTGGCAGTACTTC	CATKTQPQASWQYF
15	.	TRBV10-2	TRBJ2-7	TRBD1	TGCGCCAGCAGTGAGTACAGGGGGCGATCCTACGAGCAGTACTTC	CASSEYRGRSYEQYF
15	.	TRBV27	TRBJ1-5	.	TGTGCCAGCAAGAGAAGACAGGCGGCGAATCAGCCCCAGCATTTT	CASKRRQAANQPQHF
12	.	TRBV29-1	TRBJ2-4	TRBD2	TGCAGCGTTGAATTGGGAGGGGTCATTCAGTACTTC	CSVELGGVIQYF
16	.	TRBV4-1	TRBJ1-6	TRBD1	TGCGCCAGCAGCCAGAGACAGGGCTCCTATAATTCACCCCTCCACTTT	CASSQRQGSYNSPLHF
14	.	TRBV27	TRBJ2-7	.	TGTGCCAGCAGTTCGAGAATGCCCCCCTACGAGCAGTACTTC	CASSSRMPPYEQYF
15	.	TRBV28	TRBJ2-5	TRBD1	TGTGCCAGCAGTCTCGGGACAGGTGACGGAGAGACCCAGTACTTC	CASSLGTGDGETQYF
16	.	TRBV27	TRBJ2-2	TRBD2	TGTGCCAGCAGCGGGGCTAGCGGAGAGTACACCGGGGAGCTGTTTTTT	CASSGASGEYTGELFF
12	.	TRBV7-9	TRBJ2-7	.	TGTGCCAGCAGCTTATTAGGGGGCGAGCAGTACTTC	CASSLLGGEQYF
14	few	TRBV9	TRBJ2-7	TRBD1	TGTGCCAGCAGCGACGGGACAGCCTCCTACGAGCAGTACTTC	CASSDGTASYEQYF
14	.	TRBV19	TRBJ2-5	TRBD2	TGTGCCACCGGGACTAGCGGGAGCGGGGAGACCCAGTACTTC	CATGTSGSGETQYF
15	.	TRBV7-2	TRBJ1-5	TRBD1	TGTGCCAGCAGCCCGAGTCTGACAGGGGATCAGCCCCAGCATTTT	CASSPSLTGDQPQHF
12	.	TRBV6-6	TRBJ1-1	TRBD1	TGTGCCAGCAGAACAACAGGGGATGAAGCTTTCTTT	CASRTTGDEAFF
14	.	TRBV5-6	TRBJ2-7	.	TGTGCCAGCATTGGGAGGTCCTTCTCCTACGAGCAGTACTTC	CASIGRSFSYEQYF
12	.	TRBV2	TRBJ1-4	.	TGTGCCAGCACTCTGAGCTCAGGAAAACTGTTTTTT	CASTLSSGKLFF